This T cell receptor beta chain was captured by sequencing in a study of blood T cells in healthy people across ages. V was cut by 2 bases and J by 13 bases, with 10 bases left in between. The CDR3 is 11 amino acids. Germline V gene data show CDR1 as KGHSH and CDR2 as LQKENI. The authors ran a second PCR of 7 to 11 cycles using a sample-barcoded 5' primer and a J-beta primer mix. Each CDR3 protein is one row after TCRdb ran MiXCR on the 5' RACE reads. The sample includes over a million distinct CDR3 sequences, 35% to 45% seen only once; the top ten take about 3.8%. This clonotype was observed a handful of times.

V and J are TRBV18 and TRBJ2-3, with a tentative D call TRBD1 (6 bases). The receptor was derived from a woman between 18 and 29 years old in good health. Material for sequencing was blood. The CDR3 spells CASSPDRLEYF. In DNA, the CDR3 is TGTGCCAGCTCACCAGACAGGCTAGAGTATTTT.